The 14 T cell receptor beta chains reported below all come from one sample, sequenced in a study of breast tumors, draining lymph nodes, adjacent tissues. TCRdb fed the multiplex PCR reads into MiXCR, producing one record per CDR3 protein. The repertoire holds about 230,000 distinct CDR3 sequences, with approximately 30% as singletons. Samples came from axillary lymph nodes draining the breast cancer. Sequenced: axillary lymph node tissue. The receptors stem from a female donor with breast cancer. Some clones in this sample may be carry-over from other donors' samples.

In the case of this clonotype: A much larger clone sits a single nucleotide away, making a read error possible. The CDR3: CAISETSGGNEQFF. DNA for the CDR3: TGTGCCATCAGTGAAACTAGCGGGGGAAATGAGCAGTTCTTC. The rearrangement joins TRBV10-3 to TRBJ2-1; 11 bases map to TRBD2. CDR1 is ENHRY, CDR2 SYGVKD, per germline. This CDR3 spans 14 amino acids. V was clipped by 3 bases and J by 7 bases; unmatched bases: 2.

This clonotype was observed at least ten times. The chain combines TRBV6-2 or TRBV6-3 with TRBJ1-5; D unresolved. V lost 8 bases to trimming and J lost 0 bases, with 11 bases between them. This CDR3 contains 14 residues. Germline V gene sequence: CDR1 MNHEY, CDR2 SVGEGT. The CDR3 DNA is TGTGCCAGCCGCGTCGGGTATAGCAATCAGCCCCAGCATTTT. This sequence encodes CASRVGYSNQPQHF.

This clonotype was counted at least ten times. The J gene is TRBJ2-1, the V gene TRBV5-5, with 10 bases matching TRBD2. This CDR3 region has 17 residues. V gave up 3 bases and J gave up 9 bases; unmatched junction bases: 15. Germline values: CDR1 SGHKS, CDR2 YYEKEE (reference sequence). For the CDR3, the DNA is TGTGCCAGCAGCTCCTCAGCTCTAGCGGGAGTGGGCTTTGAGCAGTTCTTC. Translating it yields CASSSSALAGVGFEQFF.

This clonotype was counted many times. The chain employs TRBV9 and TRBJ2-1; 8 bases match TRBD1. The CDR3 extends over 16 amino acids. V trimming: 2 bases; J trimming: 4 bases; junction bases outside the gene matches: 8. Per the germline V gene, CDR1 is SGDLS and CDR2 is YYNGEE. The CDR3 reads CASSVASGTGYNEQFF. The DNA for the CDR3 is TGTGCCAGCAGCGTCGCCTCCGGGACAGGTTACAATGAGCAGTTCTTC.

In its sample, this clonotype was seen many times. The chain couples TRBV4-1 to TRBJ1-2; weak D call: TRBD1 (5 bases). Looked up from germline, CDR1 is MGHRA and CDR2 is YSYEKL. V was trimmed by 0 bases and J by 5 bases, leaving 10 bases between them. The CDR3 loop spans 14 amino acids. The CDR3 here is CASSQDGTLYGYTF. The CDR3 bases are TGCGCCAGCAGCCAAGACGGGACCTTGTATGGCTACACCTTC.

This clonotype has a count of ten or more. The chain uses TRBV14 and TRBJ2-2, with D maybe TRBD1 (6 bases). Per the germline V gene, CDR1 is SGHDN and CDR2 is FVKESK. V shed 2 bases and J shed 3 bases, with 16 bases lying between them. The CDR3 totals 17 residues. The CDR3 nucleotides are TGTGCCAGCAGCCAACTAACAGGGCTGGGTTACACCGGGGAGCTGTTTTTT. This encodes CASSQLTGLGYTGELFF. Looking up the rest from reference TRBV14 and TRBJ2-2 gives the full variable domain: EAGVTQFPSHSVIEKGQTVTLRCDPISGHDNLYWYRRVMGKEIKFLLHFVKESKQDESGMPNNRFLAERTGGTYSTLKVQPAELEDSGVYFCASSQLTGLGYTGELFFGEGSRLTVL.

As regards this clonotype: Given the absence of the conserved phenylalanine or tryptophan at the CDR3 end, a read error is likely. It is unclear where the CDR3 begins or ends on the DNA, so no DNA is shown, and the CDR3 is as TCRdb lists it. The CDR3 reads CASSPRTRYPKTS. The chain joins TRBV19 to TRBJ1-6. Germline values: CDR1 LNHDA, CDR2 SQIVND (reference sequence). The CDR3 contains 13 residues when both ends are counted.

There are many counts of this clonotype. The chain has TRBV29-1 and TRBJ2-3; D possibly corresponds to TRBD2 (5 bases). The length of the CDR3 is 14 residues. V lost 4 bases to trimming and J lost 4 bases, with 15 bases between them. Looked up from germline, CDR1 is SQVTM and CDR2 is ANQGSEA. The CDR3 sequence: CSVGGGGWADTQYF. Here the CDR3 DNA reads TGCAGCGTTGGAGGCGGAGGTTGGGCAGATACGCAGTATTTT.

V and J are TRBV2 and TRBJ1-6; no reliable D call. CDR1 is SNHLY, CDR2 FYNNEI, per germline. Trimming stripped 3 bases from V and 9 bases from J, with 15 bases between. There are 15 residues in the CDR3. The CDR3 nucleotides read TGTGCCAGCAGTGACGAGCACGTATCGGTTTCACCCCTCCACTTT. Amino acids: CASSDEHVSVSPLHF.

Concerning this clonotype itself: A much larger clone differs by one base, so this may be a read error. The rearrangement uses TRBV20-1 and TRBJ2-1; D might be TRBD1 (6 bases). Trimming pared 5 bases from V and 9 bases from J, leaving 14 bases between. Germline V CDR1 and CDR2: DFQATT, SNEGSKA (reference sequence). The CDR3 is made up of 12 amino acids. For the CDR3, the DNA is TGCAGTGCTTACAGGGCGGGCAGTGAGCAGTTCTTC. Its protein is CSAYRAGSEQFF.

V and J are TRBV30 and TRBJ2-7; no definite D call. In germline, CDR1 is GTSNPN, CDR2 SVGIG (reference sequence). CDR3 length: 11 amino acids. Deletions cut 5 bases from V and 7 bases from J, with 12 bases between. CDR3 residues: CAWSRQAEQYF. As DNA, the CDR3 is TGTGCCTGGTCCCGCCAGGCGGAGCAGTACTTC.

The CDR3: CASSVKAKQGDPGETQYF. CDR3 nucleotides: TGTGCCAGCAGCGTCAAGGCCAAACAGGGTGATCCAGGAGAGACCCAGTACTTC. This chain links TRBV9 with TRBJ2-5; maybe TRBD1 (6 bases). Germline values: CDR1 SGDLS, CDR2 YYNGEE. This CDR3 is built from 18 residues. V was trimmed by 2 bases and J by 4 bases, leaving 24 bases between them.

The chain has TRBV20-1 and TRBJ1-2; D uncertain. V was shortened by 2 bases and J by 10 bases, with 17 bases between the two germline ends. This CDR3 spans 13 amino acids. Germline V CDR1 and CDR2: DFQATT, SNEGSKA (reference sequence). Here the CDR3 reads CSARKREGLAYTF. The CDR3 coding sequence is TGCAGTGCTAGAAAGCGGGAGGGCCTAGCCTACACCTTC.

This clonotype was counted ten times or more. This rearrangement joins TRBV4-3 to TRBJ2-7; D is possibly TRBD1 or TRBD2 (5 bases each). CDR1 is LGHNA, CDR2 YSLEER, per germline. There are 18 residues in the CDR3. The V end was cut by 2 bases, the J end by 1 base, with 21 bases between. The CDR3 spells CASSQTLGGAQLSYEQYF. Written as DNA, the CDR3 is TGCGCCAGCAGCCAAACTCTTGGGGGTGCCCAGCTATCCTACGAGCAGTACTTC.